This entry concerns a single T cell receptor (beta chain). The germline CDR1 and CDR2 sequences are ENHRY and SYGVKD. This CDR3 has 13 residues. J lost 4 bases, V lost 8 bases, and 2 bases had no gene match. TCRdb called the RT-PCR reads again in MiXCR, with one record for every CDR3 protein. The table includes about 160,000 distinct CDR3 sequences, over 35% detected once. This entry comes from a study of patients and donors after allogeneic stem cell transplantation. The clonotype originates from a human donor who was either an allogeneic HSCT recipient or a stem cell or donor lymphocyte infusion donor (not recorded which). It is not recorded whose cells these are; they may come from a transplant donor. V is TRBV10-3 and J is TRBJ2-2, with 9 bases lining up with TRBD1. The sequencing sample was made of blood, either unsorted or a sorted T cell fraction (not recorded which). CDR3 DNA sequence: TGTGCCATCGGACAGGGGAGCACCGGGGAGCTGTTTTTT. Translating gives CAIGQGSTGELFF.